The rows below give T cell receptor beta chains drawn from one sample of a study of T cells in Graves' hyperthyroidism and ophthalmopathy. TCRdb reprocessed the multiplex PCR reads with MiXCR, giving one entry per CDR3 protein. The table records about 840,000 distinct CDR3 sequences, around 39% of them present only once. The sequenced sample was blood. The receptors stem from a man younger than 35 with Graves' hyperthyroidism. The CDR3 runs from the conserved cysteine through the conserved F or W. Fields, in order: D gene, J gene, V gene, clone size, CDR3 DNA, CDR3 protein. A D gene is named only where the DNA matches it firmly. A row's size may be missing; if present it is once, few, many or a size class.

D gene: .; J gene: TRBJ2-7; V gene: TRBV19; clone size: many; CDR3 DNA: TGTGCCAGTAGCGTCACCGGGGGCTACGAGCAGTACTTC; CDR3 protein: CASSVTGGYEQYF
D gene: .; J gene: TRBJ1-1; V gene: TRBV12-3/TRBV12-4; clone size: .; CDR3 DNA: TGTGCCAGCAGTTTAAGTTTGGGAGTTGAAGCTTTCTTT; CDR3 protein: CASSLSLGVEAFF
D gene: TRBD1; J gene: TRBJ1-2; V gene: TRBV29-1; clone size: .; CDR3 DNA: TGCAGCGCATCAGGGGGGGGCTACACCTTC; CDR3 protein: CSASGGGYTF
D gene: TRBD1; J gene: TRBJ2-7; V gene: TRBV19; clone size: .; CDR3 DNA: TGTGCCAGTAGTGCCAGAGGGGGCGGCGAGCAGTACTTC; CDR3 protein: CASSARGGGEQYF
D gene: TRBD1; J gene: TRBJ1-4; V gene: TRBV7-8; clone size: many; CDR3 DNA: TGTGCCAGCAGCTCGACAGGGCGGAATGAAAAACTGTTTTTT; CDR3 protein: CASSSTGRNEKLFF
D gene: .; J gene: TRBJ2-7; V gene: TRBV7-9; clone size: .; CDR3 DNA: TGTGCCAGCACCAGAAACGGGGCTGGCGAGCAGTACTTC; CDR3 protein: CASTRNGAGEQYF
D gene: .; J gene: TRBJ1-2; V gene: TRBV15; clone size: .; CDR3 DNA: TGTGCCACCAGCAGACTGGACCGACTGGAGGTCACCTTC; CDR3 protein: CATSRLDRLEVTF
D gene: .; J gene: TRBJ1-1; V gene: TRBV5-1; clone size: many; CDR3 DNA: TGCGCCAGCAGCTTGGCTGGGGAGGGCACTGAAGCTTTCTTT; CDR3 protein: CASSLAGEGTEAFF
D gene: .; J gene: TRBJ1-6; V gene: TRBV12-3/TRBV12-4; clone size: .; CDR3 DNA: TGTGCCAGCAGTTTCGCCCTTTCCTCGGGATCACCCCTCCACTTT; CDR3 protein: CASSFALSSGSPLHF
D gene: TRBD1; J gene: TRBJ1-5; V gene: TRBV6-5; clone size: few; CDR3 DNA: TGTGCCAGCAGCTACGGGACAGGGGGACCCGATGGGCAGCCCCAGCATTTT; CDR3 protein: CASSYGTGGPDGQPQHF
D gene: .; J gene: TRBJ2-3; V gene: TRBV10-3; clone size: .; CDR3 DNA: TGTGCCATCAGTGAGGGGCCGGACGGGTCTAGCACAGATACGCAGTATTTT; CDR3 protein: CAISEGPDGSSTDTQYF
D gene: .; J gene: TRBJ2-2; V gene: TRBV2; clone size: many; CDR3 DNA: TGTGCCAGCCGCAAGAACACCGGGGAGCTGTTTTTT; CDR3 protein: CASRKNTGELFF
D gene: TRBD1; J gene: TRBJ1-4; V gene: TRBV19; clone size: once; CDR3 DNA: TGTGCCAGTAGCTCTGCGGGACAGGGTGTTGCAACTAATGAAAAACTGTTTTTT; CDR3 protein: CASSSAGQGVATNEKLFF
D gene: .; J gene: TRBJ2-2; V gene: TRBV15; clone size: many; CDR3 DNA: TGTGCCACCAGCAGAGATTGGCTAAATGAGAACACCGGGGAGCTGTTTTTT; CDR3 protein: CATSRDWLNENTGELFF
D gene: .; J gene: TRBJ2-1; V gene: TRBV7-2; clone size: .; CDR3 DNA: TGTGCCAGCAGCTTTGAGGGAGGTGAGCAGTTCTTC; CDR3 protein: CASSFEGGEQFF
D gene: TRBD1; J gene: TRBJ2-5; V gene: TRBV9; clone size: .; CDR3 DNA: TGTGCCAGCAGCGGGGACAGCGCCCAAGAGACCCAGTACTTC; CDR3 protein: CASSGDSAQETQYF
D gene: .; J gene: TRBJ2-5; V gene: TRBV4-2; clone size: .; CDR3 DNA: TGTGCCAGCAGCCAAGAGAGCGGGTTTCTTCAAGAGACCCAGTACTTC; CDR3 protein: CASSQESGFLQETQYF